The 10 T cell receptor beta chains given below trace back to one sample, sequenced in a study of blood T cell repertoires in COVID-19. Here immunoSEQ multiplex PCR was the method, and the copy in TCRdb shows in-frame clones only, minus some. The sample contains some 95,000 clones, about three quarters of which appear only once. Material: peripheral blood. These receptors came from a man aged 45-65 years who had recovered from COVID-19.

This sequence joins TRBV18 and TRBJ1-1, with D possibly being TRBD1 (5 bases). V dropped 10 bases and J dropped 0 bases, with 12 bases sitting between them. The CDR3 is made up of 13 amino acids. In germline, CDR1 is KGHSH, CDR2 LQKENI. The chain's CDR3 is CATLTGMNTEAFF. CDR3 coding DNA: TGTGCCACCCTCACAGGAATGAACACTGAAGCTTTCTTT. Supplemented by reference TRBV18 and TRBJ1-1, the full variable domain reads NAGVMQNPRHLVRRRGQEARLRCSPMKGHSHVYWYRQLPEEGLKFMVYLQKENIIDESGMPKERFSAEFPKEGPSILRIQQVVRGDSAAYFCATLTGMNTEAFFGQGTRLTVV.

The chain uses TRBV2 and TRBJ1-6, with 10 bases lining up with TRBD1. The V gene end was trimmed by 9 bases and the J gene end by 7 bases; junction bases not matched to a gene: 15. Germline V gene data show CDR1 as SNHLY and CDR2 as FYNNEI. There are 17 residues in the CDR3. The CDR3: CARNPKTGQGPNSPLHF. DNA of the CDR3: TGTGCCAGAAACCCCAAAACGGGACAGGGGCCAAATTCACCCCTCCACTTT.

The chain employs TRBV18 and TRBJ2-7; a possible D gene is TRBD1 (6 bases). The CDR3 sequence is 13 residues long. Trimming pared 3 bases from V and 3 bases from J, leaving 9 bases between. Germline V gene sequence: CDR1 KGHSH, CDR2 LQKENI. The CDR3 bases are TGTGCCAGCTCACCGGGGGCTGGCTACGAGCAGTACTTC. It codes for CASSPGAGYEQYF.

The V gene is TRBV19, the J gene TRBJ1-1; D gene unclear. The CDR3 is 15 residues long. Trimming shortened V by 0 bases and J by 1 base, and 9 bases separated the two germline ends. The germline gives CDR1 LNHDA, CDR2 SQIVND (reference sequence). CDR3 sequence reads: CASSIDQIANTEAFF. In DNA, the CDR3 is TGTGCCAGTAGTATAGATCAGATTGCGAACACTGAAGCTTTCTTT.

This clone was seen ten or more times. The chain joins TRBV5-1 to TRBJ2-2, with 11 bases identical to TRBD1. Germline CDR1 and CDR2: SGHRS and YFSETQ. The J segment lost 8 bases and the V segment lost 3 bases, leaving 6 bases of the junction unmatched. There are 15 residues in the CDR3. The CDR3 sequence is CASSSGQGAEGELFF. Here the CDR3 DNA reads TGCGCCAGCAGCTCCGGACAGGGGGCGGAGGGGGAGCTGTTTTTT.

The rearrangement uses TRBV18 and TRBJ2-7; 8 nucleotides agree with TRBD1. Germline CDR1 is KGHSH and CDR2 is LQKENI. The CDR3 runs 12 residues. J was trimmed by 3 bases and V by 6 bases; bases with no gene match: 1. The CDR3 DNA reads TGTGCCAGCTCTACAGGGGGCTACGAGCAGTACTTC. The encoded protein is CASSTGGYEQYF.

The chain carries TRBV21-1 and TRBJ1-5. TRBV21-1 is given as a pseudogene. The CDR3 totals 14 residues. Written as DNA, the CDR3 is TGTGCCAGCAGCCCCCGTACTGAGAATCAGCCCCAGCATTTT. This translates into CASSPRTENQPQHF.

This clone was seen more than once but under ten times. The V and J genes are TRBV2 and TRBJ2-7, with a possible D match to TRBD1 (6 bases). The CDR3 length is 12 residues. Germline V gives CDR1 SNHLY, CDR2 FYNNEI. The V gene lost 10 bases and the J gene lost 3 bases, with 13 bases spanning the gap. CDR3: CATLDRLYEQYF. In DNA, the CDR3 is TGTGCCACCCTAGACAGGCTCTACGAGCAGTACTTC.

The chain employs TRBV4-1 and TRBJ1-5, with 8 bases that match TRBD1. V trimming: 3 bases; J trimming: 0 bases; junction bases outside the gene matches: 1. Germline V gene lookup returns CDR1 MGHRA and CDR2 YSYEKL. This CDR3 spans 15 amino acids. This CDR3 reads CASSQGQDSNQPQHF. The CDR3 DNA sequence: TGCGCCAGCAGCCAGGGACAGGATAGCAATCAGCCCCAGCATTTT.

V gene TRBV5-1 combines with J gene TRBJ2-3, with D possibly being TRBD1 (6 bases). Trimming took off 1 base at V and 6 bases at J, with 12 bases between the two ends. Germline CDR1 is SGHRS and CDR2 is YFSETQ. The CDR3 totals 14 residues. The CDR3 DNA reads as TGCGCCAGCAGCTTGACAGGGACGTTCGATACGCAGTATTTT. Translated: CASSLTGTFDTQYF. The whole variable domain, filled in from reference TRBV5-1 and TRBJ2-3, reads KAGVTQTPRYLIKTRGQQVTLSCSPISGHRSVSWYQQTPGQGLQFLFEYFSETQRNKGNFPGRFSGRQFSNSRSEMNVSTLELGDSALYLCASSLTGTFDTQYFGPGTRLTVL.